This T cell receptor (beta chain) was sequenced for a study of cytomegalovirus exposure and HLA in healthy donors. Study-wide findings and caveats: Most of the TCR beta V segments (in an earlier analysis) were productive either about 87% or about 30% of the time. Confirmation in vitro established that three CMV-associated chains were specific for CMV antigens.

Amplification used 60 Vbeta primers and 13 Jbeta primers. TCRdb's copy holds only in-frame clones and misses some; the assay was immunoSEQ multiplex PCR. Of over 100,000 clones in the sample, around 60% were seen once. The germline CDR1 and CDR2 sequences are SGHRS and YFSETQ. Trimming took 0 bases from V and 8 from J; bases not matched to a gene: 6. The CDR3 covers 15 residues. Details on this clone: What it recognizes is unknown.

Sequences were obtained from PBMCs. The V call is TRBV5-1, the J call TRBJ1-2, with TRBD1 identical over 11 bases. The TCR was taken from a man in his forties or fifties in good health and CMV-seropositive. CDR3 sequence: CASSLGTGGAWGYTF. The CDR3 DNA reads as TGCGCCAGCAGCTTGGGGACAGGGGGCGCCTGGGGCTACACCTTC.